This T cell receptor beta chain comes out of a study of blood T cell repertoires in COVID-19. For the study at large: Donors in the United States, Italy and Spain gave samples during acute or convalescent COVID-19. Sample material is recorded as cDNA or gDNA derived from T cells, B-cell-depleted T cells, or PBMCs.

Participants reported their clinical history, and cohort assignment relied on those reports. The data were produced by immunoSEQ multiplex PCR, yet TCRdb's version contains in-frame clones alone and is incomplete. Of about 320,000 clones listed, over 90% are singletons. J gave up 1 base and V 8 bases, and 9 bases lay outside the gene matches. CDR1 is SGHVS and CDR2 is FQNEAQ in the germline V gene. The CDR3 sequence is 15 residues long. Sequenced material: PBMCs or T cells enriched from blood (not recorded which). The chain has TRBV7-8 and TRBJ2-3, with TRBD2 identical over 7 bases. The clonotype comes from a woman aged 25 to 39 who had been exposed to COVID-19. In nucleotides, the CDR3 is TGTGCCAGCCTTCCTACTAGCGTTCGCACAGATACGCAGTATTTT. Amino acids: CASLPTSVRTDTQYF. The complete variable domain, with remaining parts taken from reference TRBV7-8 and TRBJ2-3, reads GAGVSQSPRYKVAKRGQDVALRCDPISGHVSLFWYQQALGQGPEFLTYFQNEAQLDKSGLPSDRFFAERPEGSVSTLKIQRTQQEDSAVYLCASLPTSVRTDTQYFGPGTRLTVL.